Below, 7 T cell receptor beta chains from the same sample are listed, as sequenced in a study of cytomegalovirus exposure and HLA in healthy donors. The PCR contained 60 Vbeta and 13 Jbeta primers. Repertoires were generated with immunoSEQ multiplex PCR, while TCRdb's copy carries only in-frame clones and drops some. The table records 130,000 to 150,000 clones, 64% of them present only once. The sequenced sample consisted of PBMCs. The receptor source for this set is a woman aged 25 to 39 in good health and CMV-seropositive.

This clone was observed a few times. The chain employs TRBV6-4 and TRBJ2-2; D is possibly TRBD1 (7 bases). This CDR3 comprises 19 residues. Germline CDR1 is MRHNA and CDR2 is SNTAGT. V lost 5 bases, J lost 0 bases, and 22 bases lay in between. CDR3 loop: CASSRWAGGTAANTGELFF. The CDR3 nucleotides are TGTGCCAGCAGTCGATGGGCAGGGGGGACAGCAGCGAACACCGGGGAGCTGTTTTTT.

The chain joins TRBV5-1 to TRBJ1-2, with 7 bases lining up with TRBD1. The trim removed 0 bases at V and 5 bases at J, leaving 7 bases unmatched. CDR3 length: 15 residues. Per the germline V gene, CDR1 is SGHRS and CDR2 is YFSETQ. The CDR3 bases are TGCGCCAGCAGCTTGGTGGGACAGAACCCTTATGGCTACACCTTC. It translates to CASSLVGQNPYGYTF.

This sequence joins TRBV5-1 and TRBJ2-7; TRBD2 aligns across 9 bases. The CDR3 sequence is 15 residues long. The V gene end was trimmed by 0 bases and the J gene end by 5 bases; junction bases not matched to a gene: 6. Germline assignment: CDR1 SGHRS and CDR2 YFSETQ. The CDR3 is CASSLEAGGPDEQYF. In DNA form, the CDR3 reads TGCGCCAGCAGCTTGGAGGCGGGAGGGCCAGACGAGCAGTACTTC.

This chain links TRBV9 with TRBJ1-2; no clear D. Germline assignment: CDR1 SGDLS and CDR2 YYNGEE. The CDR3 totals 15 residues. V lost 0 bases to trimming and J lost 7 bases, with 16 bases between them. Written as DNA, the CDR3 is TGTGCCAGCAGCGTAGCTACGGGAGGGCCGGGTGGCTACACCTTC. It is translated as CASSVATGGPGGYTF.

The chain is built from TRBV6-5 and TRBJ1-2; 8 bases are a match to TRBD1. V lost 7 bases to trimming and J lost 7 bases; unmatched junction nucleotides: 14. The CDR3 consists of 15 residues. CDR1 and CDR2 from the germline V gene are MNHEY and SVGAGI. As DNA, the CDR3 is TGTGCCAGCAAAGAAGAACCTCAGGGGGCGAGTGGCTACACCTTC. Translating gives CASKEEPQGASGYTF.

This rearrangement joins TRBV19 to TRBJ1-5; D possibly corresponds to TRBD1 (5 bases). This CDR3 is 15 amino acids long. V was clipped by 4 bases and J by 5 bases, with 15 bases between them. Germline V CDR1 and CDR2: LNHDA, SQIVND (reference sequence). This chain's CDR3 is CASSTQGFGDQPQHF. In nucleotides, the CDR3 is TGTGCCAGTAGTACCCAGGGTTTTGGGGATCAGCCCCAGCATTTT.

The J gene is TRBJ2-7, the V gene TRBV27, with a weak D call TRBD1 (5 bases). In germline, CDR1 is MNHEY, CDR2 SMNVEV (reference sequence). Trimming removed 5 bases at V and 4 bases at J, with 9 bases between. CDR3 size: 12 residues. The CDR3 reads CASSPPGYEQYF. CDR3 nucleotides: TGTGCCAGCAGTCCCCCAGGGTACGAGCAGTACTTC.